This TCR beta chain was sequenced in a study of blood T cells in healthy people across ages. The CDR3 covers 12 residues. Trimming removed 0 bases from V and 6 bases from J, with 7 bases in between. Germline V gives CDR1 SGDLS, CDR2 YYNGEE. PCR was performed a second time for about 7 to 12 cycles using a sample-barcoded 5' primer and a J-beta primer mix. TCRdb re-analysed the 5' RACE reads in MiXCR, keeping a single row per CDR3 protein. The table includes 1.5 million to 2 million distinct CDR3 sequences, about 31% detected once. The chain is built from TRBV9 and TRBJ2-7, with D possibly called TRBD1 or TRBD2 (6 bases each). The receptor's source is a woman aged 25 to 39 in good health. The specimen was blood. The CDR3 protein is CASSVGGAEQYF. CDR3 DNA sequence: TGTGCCAGCAGCGTAGGGGGGGCCGAGCAGTACTTC.